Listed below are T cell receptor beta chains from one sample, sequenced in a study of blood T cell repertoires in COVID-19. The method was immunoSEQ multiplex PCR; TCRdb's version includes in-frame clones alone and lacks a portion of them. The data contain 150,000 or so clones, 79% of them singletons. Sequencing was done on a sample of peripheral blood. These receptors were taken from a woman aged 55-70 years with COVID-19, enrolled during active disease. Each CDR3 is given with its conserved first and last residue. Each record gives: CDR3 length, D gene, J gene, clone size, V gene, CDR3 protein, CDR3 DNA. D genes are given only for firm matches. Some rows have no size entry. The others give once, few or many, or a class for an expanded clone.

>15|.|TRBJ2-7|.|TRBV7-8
CASSLGRLSSYEQYF
TGTGCCAGCAGCTTGGGCCGTTTGAGCTCCTACGAGCAGTACTTC
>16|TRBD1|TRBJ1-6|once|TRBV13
CASSLGTGDYNSPLHF
TGTGCCAGCAGCTTAGGGACAGGGGACTATAATTCACCCCTCCACTTT
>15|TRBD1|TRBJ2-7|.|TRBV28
CASSLPTGVVLEQYF
TGTGCCAGCAGTTTACCCACAGGGGTGGTCCTGGAGCAGTACTTC
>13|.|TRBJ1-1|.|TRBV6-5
CASRNGVNTEAFF
TGTGCCAGCAGGAACGGGGTGAACACTGAAGCTTTCTTT
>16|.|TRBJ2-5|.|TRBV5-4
CASSSVDSPNQETQYF
TGTGCCAGCAGCTCGGTGGACAGCCCCAACCAAGAGACCCAGTACTTC
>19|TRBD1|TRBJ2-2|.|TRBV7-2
CASSPSGDRGLPGPGELFF
TGTGCCAGCAGCCCAAGCGGGGACAGGGGGCTCCCTGGGCCCGGGGAGCTGTTTTTT
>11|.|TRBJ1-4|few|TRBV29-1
CSVESSEKLFF
TGCAGCGTTGAATCGAGTGAAAAACTGTTTTTT
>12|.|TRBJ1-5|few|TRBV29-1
CSVPHGGEPQHF
TGCAGCGTTCCCCATGGCGGGGAGCCCCAGCATTTT
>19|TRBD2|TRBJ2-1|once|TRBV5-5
CASSKPGLAGLNSYNEQFF
TGTGCCAGCAGCAAACCGGGACTAGCGGGGCTGAACTCCTACAATGAGCAGTTCTTC
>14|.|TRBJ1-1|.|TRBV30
CAWSVQVMNTEAFF
TGTGCCTGGAGTGTACAGGTCATGAACACTGAAGCTTTCTTT
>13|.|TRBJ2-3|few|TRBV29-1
CSVNRVETDTQYF
TGCAGCGTGAACAGGGTAGAGACAGATACGCAGTATTTT
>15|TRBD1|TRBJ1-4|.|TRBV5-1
CASSSEQGKTEKLFF
TGCGCCAGCAGCTCCGAACAGGGGAAGACGGAAAAACTGTTTTTT
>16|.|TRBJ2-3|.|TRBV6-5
CASSYSAFSTTDTQYF
TGTGCCAGCAGTTACTCAGCGTTTAGTACCACAGATACGCAGTATTTT
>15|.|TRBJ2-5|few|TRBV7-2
CASSPRGGRRETQYF
TGTGCCAGCAGCCCTAGGGGGGGCCGCAGGGAGACCCAGTACTTC
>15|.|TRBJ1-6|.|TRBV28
CASSLAAGRNSPLHF
TGTGCCAGCAGTTTAGCAGCGGGAAGGAATTCACCCCTCCACTTT
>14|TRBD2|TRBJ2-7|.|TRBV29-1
CSVTGLAAVYEQYF
TGCAGCGTTACAGGACTAGCGGCTGTCTACGAGCAGTACTTC
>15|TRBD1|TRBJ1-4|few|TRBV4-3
CASSQDRGSNEKLFF
TGCGCCAGCAGCCAAGACAGGGGGAGTAATGAAAAACTGTTTTTT
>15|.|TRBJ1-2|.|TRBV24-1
CATSDDQVSWHGYTF
TGTGCCACCAGTGATGATCAGGTTTCCTGGCATGGCTACACCTTC
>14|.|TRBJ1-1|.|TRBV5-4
CASSLGPKNTEAFF
TGTGCCAGCAGCTTGGGGCCCAAAAACACTGAAGCTTTCTTT
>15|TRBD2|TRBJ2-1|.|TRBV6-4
CASSKLAGSLDEQFF
TGTGCCAGCAGCAAACTAGCGGGGTCGTTGGATGAGCAGTTCTTC
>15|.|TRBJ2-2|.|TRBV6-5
CASTGELLSTGELFF
TGTGCCAGCACGGGTGAACTTCTAAGTACCGGGGAGCTGTTTTTT
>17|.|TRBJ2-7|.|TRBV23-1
CASSQSARGEGAYEQYF
TGCGCCAGCAGTCAATCGGCGAGGGGGGAGGGGGCCTACGAGCAGTACTTC
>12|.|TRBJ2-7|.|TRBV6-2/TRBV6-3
CASSYIGGEQYF
TGTGCCAGCAGTTATATCGGGGGCGAGCAGTACTTC
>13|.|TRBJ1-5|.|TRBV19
CASSIRINQPQHF
TGTGCCAGTAGTATCCGTATCAATCAGCCCCAGCATTTT
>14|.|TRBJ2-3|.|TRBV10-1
CASSEARSTDTQYF
TGCGCCAGCAGTGAGGCTAGAAGCACAGATACGCAGTATTTT
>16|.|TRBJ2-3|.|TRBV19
CASSKRLQGSTDTQYF
TGTGCCAGTAGTAAACGCCTACAGGGAAGCACAGATACGCAGTATTTT
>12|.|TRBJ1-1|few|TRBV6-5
CASSYSGLKAFF
TGTGCCAGCAGTTACTCGGGGCTAAAAGCTTTCTTT
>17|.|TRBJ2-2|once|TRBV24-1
CATSDLAGHPNTGELFF
TGTGCCACCAGTGATTTAGCGGGACACCCGAACACCGGGGAGCTGTTTTTT
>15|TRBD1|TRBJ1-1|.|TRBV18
CASSPILGTGTEAFF
TGTGCCAGCTCACCTATACTTGGGACAGGGACTGAAGCTTTCTTT
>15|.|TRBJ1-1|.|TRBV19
CASNGRGGSGTEAFF
TGTGCCAGTAATGGCAGGGGTGGGTCGGGCACTGAAGCTTTCTTT
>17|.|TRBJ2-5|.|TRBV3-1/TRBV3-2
CASSRASVGVGQETQYF
TGTGCCAGCAGCCGGGCTAGCGTGGGGGTGGGGCAAGAGACCCAGTACTTC
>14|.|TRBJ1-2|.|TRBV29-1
CSVEMAQGNYGYTF
TGCAGCGTTGAAATGGCTCAGGGAAACTATGGCTACACCTTC
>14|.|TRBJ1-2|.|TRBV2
CASSIQGNNYGYTF
TGTGCCAGCAGTATACAGGGAAATAACTATGGCTACACCTTC
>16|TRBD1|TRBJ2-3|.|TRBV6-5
CASSSSTGGQGDTQYF
TGTGCCAGCAGTTCCTCGACAGGGGGCCAGGGAGATACGCAGTATTTT
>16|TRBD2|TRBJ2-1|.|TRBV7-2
CASSPADLAGVNEQFF
TGTGCCAGCAGCCCAGCGGATCTAGCGGGAGTGAATGAGCAGTTCTTC
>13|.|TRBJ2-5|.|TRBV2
CASSQFRGETQYF
TGTGCCAGCAGTCAGTTTCGGGGAGAGACCCAGTACTTC
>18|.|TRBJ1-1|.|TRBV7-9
CASSPRREGPVQNTEAFF
TGTGCCAGCAGCCCCCGGAGGGAGGGCCCCGTCCAGAACACTGAAGCTTTCTTT
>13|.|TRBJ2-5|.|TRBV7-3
CASSLTRQETQYF
TGTGCCAGCAGCTTAACGCGTCAAGAGACCCAGTACTTC
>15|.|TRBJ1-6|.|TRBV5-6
CASSLGTHHNSPLHF
TGTGCCAGCAGCTTGGGGACACACCATAATTCACCCCTCCACTTT
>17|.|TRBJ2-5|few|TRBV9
CASSVEDSNNFQETQYF
TGTGCCAGCAGCGTAGAAGACAGCAACAACTTCCAAGAGACCCAGTACTTC
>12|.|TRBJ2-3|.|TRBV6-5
CATFTNTDTQYF
TGTGCCACCTTTACAAACACAGATACGCAGTATTTT
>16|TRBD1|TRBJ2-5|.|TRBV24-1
CATSAGTGWRGETQYF
TGTGCCACCAGTGCCGGGACAGGGTGGAGAGGAGAGACCCAGTACTTC
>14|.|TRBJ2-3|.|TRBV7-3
CASSSRQRPDTQYF
TGTGCCAGCAGCTCCAGACAGAGACCAGATACGCAGTATTTT
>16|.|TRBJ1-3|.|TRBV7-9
CASSGGRSGAGNTIYF
TGTGCCAGCAGCGGCGGGAGATCGGGAGCTGGAAACACCATATATTTT
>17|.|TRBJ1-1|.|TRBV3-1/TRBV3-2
CASSRKITQLPNTEAFF
TGTGCCAGCAGCCGAAAAATAACACAGTTACCGAACACTGAAGCTTTCTTT
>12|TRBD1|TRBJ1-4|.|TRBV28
CASRGGQLKLFF
TGTGCCAGCAGGGGGGGACAGCTAAAACTGTTTTTT